The 9 T cell receptor beta chains reported below all come from one sample, sequenced in a study of identical twins. Each CDR3 protein is one row after TCRdb ran MiXCR on the 5' RACE reads. Altogether over 200,000 distinct CDR3 sequences are present, about 6.7% being singletons, with the ten largest covering just over 14%. The same specimen was also included in a second study, on T cells expressing NK-cell markers.

Sequencing used CD8+ T cells sorted from blood. These receptor sequences come from a woman in her late teens or twenties in good health.

This clonotype has a count of ten or more. The rearrangement uses TRBV9 and TRBJ2-2; TRBD1 matches at 12 bases. The germline gives CDR1 SGDLS, CDR2 YYNGEE. V lost 2 bases and J lost 5; bases outside the gene matches: 7. The CDR3 covers 17 residues. The CDR3 nucleotides read TGTGCCAGCAGCGTTCCGGGACAGGGGGCCCCGACCGGGGAGCTGTTTTTT. The encoded protein is CASSVPGQGAPTGELFF.

This chain links TRBV9 with TRBJ2-7, with 11 bases identical to TRBD1. The germline V gene has CDR1 SGDLS and CDR2 YYNGEE. V lost 3 bases, J lost 1 base, and 9 bases stayed unmatched. This CDR3 contains 17 residues. The CDR3 here is CASSATGQGATSYEQYF. CDR3 bases: TGTGCCAGCAGCGCAACCGGACAGGGGGCTACATCCTACGAGCAGTACTTC.

The chain has TRBV12-3 or TRBV12-4 and TRBJ2-3; 7 bases are shared with TRBD2. V lost 8 bases and J lost 2; bases outside the gene matches: 7. The CDR3 extends over 14 amino acids. CDR3: CASYFRDYTDTQYF. The CDR3 DNA follows: TGTGCCAGCTATTTTCGGGACTACACAGATACGCAGTATTTT.

The J gene is TRBJ1-1, the V gene TRBV9; 8 positions agree with TRBD1. Germline V gene lookup returns CDR1 SGDLS and CDR2 YYNGEE. This CDR3 comprises 14 residues. The junction had 6 bases not matched to a gene; V was cut back by 3 bases and J by 5 bases. CDR3 region: CASSGTGTGTEAFF. The CDR3 nucleotides read TGTGCCAGCAGCGGGACAGGGACGGGGACTGAAGCTTTCTTT.

This clonotype came up a few times. This chain joins TRBV7-8 and TRBJ2-5, with a tentative D call TRBD2 (6 bases). The CDR3 runs 15 residues. Trimming removed 1 base from V and 2 bases from J, with 11 bases in between. Germline V gives CDR1 SGHVS, CDR2 FQNEAQ. The CDR3 DNA reads as TGTGCCAGCAGCTTAGACGGGGGTTTACAAGAGACCCAGTACTTC. Amino acids: CASSLDGGLQETQYF.

In its sample, this clonotype was seen a few times. V is TRBV29-1 and J is TRBJ2-6; D remains ambiguous. The CDR3 runs 16 residues. V lost 0 bases and J 4 bases, leaving 13 bases between the germline ends. CDR1 SQVTM and CDR2 ANQGSEA come from the germline V gene. The CDR3: CSVEDRFIPGANVLTF. CDR3 bases: TGCAGCGTTGAAGACAGGTTCATCCCCGGGGCCAACGTCCTGACTTTC.

This clonotype was seen ten or more times. The chain employs TRBV29-1 and TRBJ2-1; 8 positions match TRBD2. The V segment lost 6 bases and the J segment 6 bases; nucleotides outside the gene matches: 10. The germline CDR1 and CDR2 sequences are SQVTM and ANQGSEA. This CDR3 is built from 14 residues. The CDR3 DNA reads as TGCAGCGTACGAAAAGCGGGAGCGGGCAATGAGCAGTTCTTC. It specifies CSVRKAGAGNEQFF.

This clonotype was detected a few times. The chain joins TRBV6-1 to TRBJ2-7; D is ambiguous. This CDR3 is 11 amino acids long. In germline, CDR1 is MNHNS, CDR2 SASEGT. The V and J ends lost 9 bases and 5 bases respectively, with 11 bases between them. The CDR3 reads CASPGSNEQYF. The CDR3 nucleotides read TGTGCCAGTCCAGGATCGAACGAGCAGTACTTC.

This clonotype turned up a few times. DNA of the CDR3: TGCGCCAGCAGGACCGGGACTAGCGTAGGCGAGCAGTACTTC. This codes for CASRTGTSVGEQYF. The chain recombines TRBV10-2 with TRBJ2-7; 10 nucleotides line up with TRBD2. CDR1 and CDR2 (germline): WSHSY, SAAADI. With 6 bases clipped from V and 6 bases from J, the junction kept 8 bases outside the gene matches. The CDR3 sequence is 14 residues long.